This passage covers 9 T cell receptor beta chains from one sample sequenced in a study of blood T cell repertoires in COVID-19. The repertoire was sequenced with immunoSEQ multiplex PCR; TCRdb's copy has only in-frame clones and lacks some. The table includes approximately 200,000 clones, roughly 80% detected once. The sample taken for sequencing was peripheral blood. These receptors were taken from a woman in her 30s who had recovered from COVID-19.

CDR3 in DNA: TGTGCCAGCAGTTTGACAGGGAATGAAAAACTGTTTTTT. This translates into CASSLTGNEKLFF. The chain carries TRBV12-3 or TRBV12-4 and TRBJ1-4; the match to TRBD1 covers 7 bases. V gave up 3 bases and J gave up 5 bases; unmatched junction bases: 0. The length of the CDR3 is 13 residues.

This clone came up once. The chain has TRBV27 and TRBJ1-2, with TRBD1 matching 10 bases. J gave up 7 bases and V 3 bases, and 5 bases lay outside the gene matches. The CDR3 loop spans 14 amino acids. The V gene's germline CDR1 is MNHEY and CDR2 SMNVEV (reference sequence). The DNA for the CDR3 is TGTGCCAGCAGTTTTGAGGGACAGGGGACTGGCTACACCTTC. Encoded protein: CASSFEGQGTGYTF.

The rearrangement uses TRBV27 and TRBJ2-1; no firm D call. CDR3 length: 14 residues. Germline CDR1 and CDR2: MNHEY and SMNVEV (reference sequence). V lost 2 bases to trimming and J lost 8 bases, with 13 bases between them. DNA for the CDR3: TGTGCCAGCAGTTTAATGGCAGGTTTGGATGAGCAGTTCTTC. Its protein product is CASSLMAGLDEQFF.

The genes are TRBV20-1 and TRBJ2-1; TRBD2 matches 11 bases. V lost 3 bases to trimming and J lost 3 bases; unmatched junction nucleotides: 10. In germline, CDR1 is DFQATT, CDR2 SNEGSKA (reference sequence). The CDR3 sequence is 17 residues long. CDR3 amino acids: CSASAGAGLAVYNEQFF. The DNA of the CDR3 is TGCAGTGCTAGTGCTGGAGCGGGACTAGCGGTCTACAATGAGCAGTTCTTC.

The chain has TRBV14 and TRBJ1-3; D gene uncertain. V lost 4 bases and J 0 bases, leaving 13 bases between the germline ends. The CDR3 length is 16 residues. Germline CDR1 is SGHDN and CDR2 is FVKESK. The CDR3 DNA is TGTGCCAGCAGCCGCTCAGTTCCTTCCTCTGGAAACACCATATATTTT. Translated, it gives CASSRSVPSSGNTIYF.

In nucleotides, the CDR3 is TGTGCCATCAGTTTATCCGGGGGATACAATGAGCAGTTCTTC. Its translation is CAISLSGGYNEQFF. The rearrangement joins TRBV10-3 to TRBJ2-1; maybe TRBD2 (6 bases). The CDR3 consists of 14 residues. Trimming stripped 5 bases from V and 4 bases from J, with 12 bases between. The germline gives CDR1 ENHRY, CDR2 SYGVKD.

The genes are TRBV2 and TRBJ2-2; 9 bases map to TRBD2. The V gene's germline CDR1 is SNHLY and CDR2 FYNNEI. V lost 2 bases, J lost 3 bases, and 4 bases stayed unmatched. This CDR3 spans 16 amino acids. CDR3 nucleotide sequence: TGTGCCAGCAGTGAAACAGCGGGAGGCGACACCGGGGAGCTGTTTTTT. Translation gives CASSETAGGDTGELFF.

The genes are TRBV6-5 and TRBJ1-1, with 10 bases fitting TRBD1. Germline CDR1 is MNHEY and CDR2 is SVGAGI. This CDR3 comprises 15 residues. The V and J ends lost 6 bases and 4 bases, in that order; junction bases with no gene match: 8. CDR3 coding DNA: TGTGCCAGCAGCAGGCCGGGACAGGGGAGCACTGAAGCTTTCTTT. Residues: CASSRPGQGSTEAFF.

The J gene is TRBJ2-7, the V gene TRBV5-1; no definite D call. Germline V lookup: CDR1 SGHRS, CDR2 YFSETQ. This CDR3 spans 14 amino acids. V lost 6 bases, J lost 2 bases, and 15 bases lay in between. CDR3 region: CASTPVSSPYEQYF. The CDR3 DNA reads TGCGCCAGCACCCCCGTCTCGTCTCCCTACGAGCAGTACTTC.